Reported below is one TCR beta chain. The antigen is undetermined. This donor's CMV serostatus went unrecorded. PCR involved 60 Vbeta and 13 Jbeta primers. Method: immunoSEQ multiplex PCR; TCRdb's copy keeps in-frame clones and lacks some. The sample lists 150,000 to 200,000 clones; around 85% were seen once. These data originate in a study of cytomegalovirus exposure and HLA in healthy donors. The CDR3 loop spans 13 amino acids. CDR1 and CDR2 (germline): MNHEY, SVGAGI. The ends were cut back, 7 bases at V and 5 bases at J, with 12 bases in the middle. Broader study findings: Reported performance of the classifier showed diagnosis of cytomegalovirus status with high specificity and sensitivity.

This rearrangement joins TRBV6-5 to TRBJ1-5, with D possibly being TRBD1 (5 bases). Sequencing was performed on PBMCs. This receptor was taken from a human donor in good health. For the CDR3, the DNA is TGTGCCAGCACCCCAGGGTTTGATCAGCCCCAGCATTTT. Translating gives CASTPGFDQPQHF.